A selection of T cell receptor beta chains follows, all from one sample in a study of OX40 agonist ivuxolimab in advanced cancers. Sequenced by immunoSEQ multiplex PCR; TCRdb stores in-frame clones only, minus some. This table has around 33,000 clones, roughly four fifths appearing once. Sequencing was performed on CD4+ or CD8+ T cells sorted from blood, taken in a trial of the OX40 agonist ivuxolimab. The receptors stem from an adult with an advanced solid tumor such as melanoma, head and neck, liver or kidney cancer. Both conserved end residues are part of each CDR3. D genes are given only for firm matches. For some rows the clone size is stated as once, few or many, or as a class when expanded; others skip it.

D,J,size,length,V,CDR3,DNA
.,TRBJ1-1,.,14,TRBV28,CASSLGFNYTEAFF,TGTGCCAGCAGTTTGGGGTTTAATTACACTGAAGCTTTCTTT
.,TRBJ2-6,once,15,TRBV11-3,CASTGGYSGANVLTF,TGTGCCAGCACCGGAGGTTACTCTGGGGCCAACGTCCTGACTTTC
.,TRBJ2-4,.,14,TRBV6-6,CASSFPDPKNIQYF,TGTGCCAGCAGTTTTCCGGACCCGAAAAACATTCAGTACTTC
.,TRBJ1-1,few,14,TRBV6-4,CASSEDGGATEAFF,TGTGCCAGCAGTGAGGACGGCGGCGCCACTGAAGCTTTCTTT
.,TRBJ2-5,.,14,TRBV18,CASSPGAGRETQYF,TGTGCCAGCTCACCAGGGGCCGGGAGAGAGACCCAGTACTTC
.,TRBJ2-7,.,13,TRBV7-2,CASKAGLHYEQYF,TGTGCCAGCAAAGCGGGCCTACACTACGAGCAGTACTTC
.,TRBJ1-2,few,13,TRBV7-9,CASSPSGTYGYTF,TGTGCCAGCAGCCCTTCAGGAACCTATGGCTACACCTTC
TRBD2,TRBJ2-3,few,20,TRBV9,CASSVAPSGGPKTDTDTQYF,TGTGCCAGCAGCGTAGCTCCTAGCGGGGGCCCCAAAACGGACACAGATACGCAGTATTTT
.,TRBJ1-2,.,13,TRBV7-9,CASSLLDSDGYTF,TGTGCCAGCAGCTTACTGGACAGCGATGGCTACACCTTC
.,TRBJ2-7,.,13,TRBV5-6,CASSSNPQYEQYF,TGTGCCAGCAGCTCAAACCCTCAATACGAGCAGTACTTC
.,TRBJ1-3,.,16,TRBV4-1,CASRRNTDSVGNTIYF,TGCGCCAGCAGACGCAACACAGACAGTGTTGGAAACACCATATATTTT
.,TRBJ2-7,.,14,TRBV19,CASIGTYSSYEQYF,TGTGCCAGTATTGGCACCTACTCCTCCTACGAGCAGTACTTC
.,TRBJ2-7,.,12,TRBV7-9,CASSPPANEQYF,TGTGCCAGCAGCCCGCCCGCGAACGAGCAGTACTTC
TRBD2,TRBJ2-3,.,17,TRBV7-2,CASSFRLAGGRTDTQYF,TGTGCCAGCAGCTTCCGACTAGCGGGAGGGCGTACAGATACGCAGTATTTT
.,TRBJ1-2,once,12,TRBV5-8,CASSLNNYGYTF,TGTGCCAGCAGCTTAAATAACTATGGCTACACCTTC
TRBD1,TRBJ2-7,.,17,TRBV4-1,CASSQVKGGTVQYEQYF,TGCGCCAGCAGCCAAGTCAAAGGTGGGACAGTTCAATACGAGCAGTACTTC
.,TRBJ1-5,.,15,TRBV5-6,CASRRGRAGNQPQHF,TGTGCCAGCAGGAGGGGACGGGCGGGCAATCAGCCCCAGCATTTT
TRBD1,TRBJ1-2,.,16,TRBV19,CASSIDPQGVDYGYTF,TGTGCCAGTAGTATAGACCCCCAGGGGGTGGACTATGGCTACACCTTC
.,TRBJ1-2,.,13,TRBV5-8,CASSPRKTYGYTF,TGTGCCAGCAGCCCCCGGAAGACCTATGGCTACACCTTC
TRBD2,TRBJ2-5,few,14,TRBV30,CACRVAGNQETQYF,TGTGCCTGTCGGGTAGCGGGGAACCAAGAGACCCAGTACTTC
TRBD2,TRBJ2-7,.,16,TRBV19,CASSRLAGTSSYEQYF,TGTGCCAGTAGTAGGTTAGCGGGAACGTCTTCCTACGAGCAGTACTTC
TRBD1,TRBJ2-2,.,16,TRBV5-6,CASSLAGTEDFEELFF,TGTGCCAGCAGCTTGGCAGGGACAGAAGATTTCGAGGAGCTGTTTTTT
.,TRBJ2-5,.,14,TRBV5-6,CASSFRSGHETQYF,TGTGCCAGCAGCTTTAGGTCAGGGCATGAGACCCAGTACTTC
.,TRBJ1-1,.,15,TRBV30,CAWKYPQGLYTEAFF,TGTGCCTGGAAATACCCTCAGGGGCTGTACACTGAAGCTTTCTTT
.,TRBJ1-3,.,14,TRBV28,CASSLGGSGNTIYF,TGTGCCAGCAGTTTGGGTGGATCTGGAAACACCATATATTTT
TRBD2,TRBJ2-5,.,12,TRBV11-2,CASKRGQETQYF,TGTGCCAGCAAGCGGGGGCAAGAGACCCAGTACTTC
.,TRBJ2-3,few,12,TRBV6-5,CASSYAGNTQYF,TGTGCCAGCAGTTACGCAGGGAATACGCAGTATTTT
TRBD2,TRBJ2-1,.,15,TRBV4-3,CASSQIAGTYNEQFF,TGCGCCAGCAGCCAAATAGCGGGAACATACAATGAGCAGTTCTTC
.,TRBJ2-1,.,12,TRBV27,CASRGSYNEQFF,TGTGCCAGCAGGGGATCTTACAATGAGCAGTTCTTC
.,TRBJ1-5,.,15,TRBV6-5,CASSYSNRGNQPQHF,TGTGCCAGCAGTTACTCGAACAGAGGCAATCAGCCCCAGCATTTT
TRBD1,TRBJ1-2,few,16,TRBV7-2,CASSTRQGPRNYGYTF,TGTGCCAGCAGCACCCGACAGGGGCCCAGAAACTATGGCTACACCTTC
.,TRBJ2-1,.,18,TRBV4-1,CASSQETPRNHFYNEQFF,TGCGCCAGCAGCCAAGAGACTCCCAGGAATCATTTCTACAATGAGCAGTTCTTC
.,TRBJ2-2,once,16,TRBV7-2,CASSLTMGSITGELFF,TGTGCCAGCAGCTTAACGATGGGGTCGATCACCGGGGAGCTGTTTTTT
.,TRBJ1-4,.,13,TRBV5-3,CASQRSGYEKLFF,TGTGCCAGTCAAAGAAGCGGCTATGAAAAACTGTTTTTT
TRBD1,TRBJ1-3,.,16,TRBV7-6,CASSLVGTGDGNTIYF,TGTGCCAGCAGCTTAGTCGGGACAGGGGATGGAAACACCATATATTTT
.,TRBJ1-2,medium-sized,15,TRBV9,CASSVAGGAGFGYTF,TGTGCCAGCAGCGTAGCTGGGGGCGCCGGGTTTGGCTACACCTTC
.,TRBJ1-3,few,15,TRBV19,CAINPLTDSGNTIYF,TGTGCCATTAACCCGCTCACGGACTCTGGAAACACCATATATTTT
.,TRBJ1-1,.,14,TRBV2,CASSIQGPGTEAFF,TGTGCCAGCTCCATCCAGGGGCCGGGGACTGAAGCTTTCTTT
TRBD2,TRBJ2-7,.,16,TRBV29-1,CSVVGLAGGYSYEQYF,TGCAGCGTTGTGGGACTAGCGGGGGGTTACTCCTACGAGCAGTACTTC
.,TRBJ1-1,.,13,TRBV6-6,CASRNVVNTEAFF,TGTGCCAGCAGAAACGTGGTGAACACTGAAGCTTTCTTT
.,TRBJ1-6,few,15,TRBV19,CASSSYLLNNSPLHF,TGTGCCAGTAGTTCGTACCTGTTGAATAATTCACCCCTCCACTTT
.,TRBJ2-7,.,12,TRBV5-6,CASSKTGYEQYF,TGTGCCAGCAGTAAAACAGGGTACGAGCAGTACTTC
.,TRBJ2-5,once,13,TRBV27,CASSFQGRETQYF,TGTGCCAGCAGTTTTCAGGGGCGGGAGACCCAGTACTTC
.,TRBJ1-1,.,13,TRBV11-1,CASSLGKETEAFF,TGTGCCAGCAGCTTAGGGAAAGAAACTGAAGCTTTCTTT
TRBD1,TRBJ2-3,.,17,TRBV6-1,CASSEAFTGGGPDTQYF,TGTGCCAGCAGTGAAGCTTTCACAGGGGGCGGACCAGATACGCAGTATTTT
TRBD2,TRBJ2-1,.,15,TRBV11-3,CASSRTGTRNNEQFF,TGTGCCAGCAGCCGCACCGGGACTAGAAACAATGAGCAGTTCTTC